Listed here are 3 T cell receptor beta chains from one sample, sequenced in a study of HIV-infected patients and healthy controls (dated by TCRdb to 2014 to 2015). Whole blood was used without fractionating the cells, so the repertoire represented all peripheral T cells without sorting. To prepare the library, 5' RACE was applied. Data came from an Illumina MiSeq. Reverse transcription of approximately 500 ng RNA was performed with SuperScript III using primers directed against the alpha and beta constant regions. Alpha and beta chain libraries were generated separately via chain-specific third strand synthesis with multiplexing indices. TCRdb handled the public reads itself, with Q25 trimming in fastp and clone calling in MiXCR, and kept productive beta chains. Each entry merges the rows of one CDR3 protein and shows their most common DNA and genes. This sample holds under 4,000 distinct CDR3 sequences; 20% to 25% were observed only once. The ten largest make up around 31% of the sample.

The sample was blood, taken before antiretroviral therapy. These receptors were collected from an adult with HIV infection.

This clonotype qualifies as medium-sized. This rearrangement joins TRBV6-1 to TRBJ2-2, with D possibly TRBD2 on 6 matching bases. In germline, CDR1 is MNHNS, CDR2 SASEGT. The CDR3 is 14 residues long. With 7 bases removed from V and 6 bases from J, the gap between germline ends came to 15 bases. The CDR3 DNA sequence: TGTGCCAGCATGGAACCCGGAGGGCCCGGGGAGCTGTTTTTT. Protein product: CASMEPGGPGELFF.

The CDR3 coding sequence is TGCGCCAGCAGCCCCGGACAGGGGCAAAACTATGGCTACACCTTC. Translated: CASSPGQGQNYGYTF. The chain combines TRBV4-1 with TRBJ1-2, with 9 bases fitting TRBD1. The junction had 5 bases not matched to a gene; V was cut back by 4 bases and J by 2 bases. CDR3 length: 15 amino acids. Germline values: CDR1 MGHRA, CDR2 YSYEKL.

The CDR3 nucleotides read TGCGCCAGCAGCGGGACCGGGACAGGGGTCAATGAGCAGTTCTTC. Translated, it gives CASSGTGTGVNEQFF. The V gene is TRBV5-1, the J gene TRBJ2-1, with 10 bases aligning to TRBD1. Germline V gene lookup returns CDR1 SGHRS and CDR2 YFSETQ. The length of the CDR3 is 15 residues. Germline trimming cut 4 bases from V and 6 bases from J; bases unmatched to any gene: 7.